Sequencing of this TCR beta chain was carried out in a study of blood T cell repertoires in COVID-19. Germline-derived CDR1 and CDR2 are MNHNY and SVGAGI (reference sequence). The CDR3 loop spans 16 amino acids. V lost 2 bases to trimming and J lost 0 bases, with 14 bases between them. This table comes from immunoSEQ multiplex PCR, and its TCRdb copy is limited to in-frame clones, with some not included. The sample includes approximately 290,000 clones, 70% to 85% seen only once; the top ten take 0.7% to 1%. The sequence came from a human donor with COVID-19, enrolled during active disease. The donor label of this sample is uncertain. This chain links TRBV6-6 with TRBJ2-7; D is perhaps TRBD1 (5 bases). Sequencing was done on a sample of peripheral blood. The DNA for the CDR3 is TGTGCCAGCAGTTACCCTCAGGAAGGGGACTCCTACGAGCAGTACTTC. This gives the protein CASSYPQEGDSYEQYF.